A selection of T cell receptor beta chains follows, all from one sample in a study of CD8 T cells in ankylosing spondylitis. TCRdb processed the 5' RACE reads anew with MiXCR; each CDR3 protein has one entry. Among around 770,000 distinct CDR3 sequences listed, around 17% were seen once. The specimen sequenced was blood, either unsorted or a sorted T cell fraction (not recorded which). The receptors were sampled from a male donor with ankylosing spondylitis. The CDR3 runs from the conserved cysteine through the conserved F or W. The order of the fields is clone size, V gene, J gene, D gene, CDR3 DNA, CDR3 protein. D genes are given only for firm matches. Clone size is given for some rows only: seen once, a few or many times, or a class if the clone is expanded.

size: many; V: TRBV5-1; J: TRBJ2-1; D: -; DNA: TGCGCCAGCAGCTTGGGTCTAGAGGGTGAGCAGTTCTTC; CDR3: CASSLGLEGEQFF
size: few; V: TRBV20-1; J: TRBJ2-3; D: TRBD2; DNA: TGCAGTGCTAGGATTAGCGGGATGGGGGATACGCAGTATTTT; CDR3: CSARISGMGDTQYF
size: few; V: TRBV9; J: TRBJ1-5; D: -; DNA: TGTGCCAGCAGCGTAGCAGTGGATCAGCCCCAGCATTTT; CDR3: CASSVAVDQPQHF
size: few; V: TRBV10-3; J: TRBJ2-3; D: -; DNA: TGTGCCACCAAGGGGGAGTCCACAGATACGCAGTATTTT; CDR3: CATKGESTDTQYF
size: few; V: TRBV18; J: TRBJ2-2; D: -; DNA: TGTGCCAGCTCGCTGAGCAGGGATCTACCCGGGGAGCTGTTTTTT; CDR3: CASSLSRDLPGELFF
size: few; V: TRBV5-1; J: TRBJ2-7; D: -; DNA: TGCGCCAGCAGCACCTGGGGGTCCTACGAGCAGTACTTC; CDR3: CASSTWGSYEQYF
size: -; V: TRBV12-3/TRBV12-4; J: TRBJ2-6; D: -; DNA: TGTGCCAGCAGTTTAGGGGGGAACTCTGGGGCCAACGTCCTGACTTTC; CDR3: CASSLGGNSGANVLTF
size: -; V: TRBV5-1; J: TRBJ2-7; D: -; DNA: TGCGCCAGCAGCTTGGCGGCGGCGACAGCCTACGAGCAGTACTTC; CDR3: CASSLAAATAYEQYF
size: many; V: TRBV7-2; J: TRBJ2-3; D: TRBD1; DNA: TGTGCCAGCAGCTTAGCCAGGGGGCGAGAAGGAGATACGCAGTATTTT; CDR3: CASSLARGREGDTQYF
size: -; V: TRBV20-1; J: TRBJ1-1; D: TRBD1; DNA: TGCAGTGCTAGAGGGGGAGACAGGGCGGGCACTGAAGCTTTCTTT; CDR3: CSARGGDRAGTEAFF
size: few; V: TRBV7-2; J: TRBJ1-1; D: -; DNA: TGTGCCAGCAGCGCCTATACAGGGACTGAAGCTTTCTTT; CDR3: CASSAYTGTEAFF
size: few; V: TRBV5-6; J: TRBJ2-2; D: -; DNA: TGTGCCAGCAGCCCCGAGGTTGGCGGGGAGCTGTTTTTT; CDR3: CASSPEVGGELFF
size: -; V: TRBV11-2; J: TRBJ2-2; D: -; DNA: TGTGCCAGCAGCTTAGACGTGTCCCCCTACACCGGGGAGCTGTTTTTT; CDR3: CASSLDVSPYTGELFF
size: -; V: TRBV24-1; J: TRBJ1-2; D: -; DNA: TGTGCCACCAGTGATTTGTTCCCGGGGCGCGGCTACACCTTC; CDR3: CATSDLFPGRGYTF
size: few; V: TRBV12-3/TRBV12-4; J: TRBJ2-1; D: -; DNA: TGTGCCAGCAGCCGCATCTTAGCAACCAATGAGCAGTTCTTC; CDR3: CASSRILATNEQFF
size: few; V: TRBV19; J: TRBJ1-1; D: TRBD1; DNA: TGTGCCAGTAGTCGGACCCGGGACAGGGGAAACACTGAAGCTTTCTTT; CDR3: CASSRTRDRGNTEAFF